This TCR beta chain was sequenced for a study of shared clonotypes between healthy human individuals. A note on this clone: Its antigen is currently unknown.

Study-level findings and limits: All-four-donor shared clonotypes had higher generation probabilities than non-shared clonotypes did.

Germline V gene sequence: CDR1 SGHRS, CDR2 YFSETQ. V was pared by 0 bases and J by 8 bases, with 11 bases between. The CDR3 totals 14 residues. Some clones are missing from TCRdb's copy, which holds only in-frame ones; the method was immunoSEQ multiplex PCR. This table holds some 1,600,000 clones, around 98% found once. This TCR derives from a man aged 25 to 45 in good health. The sample consisted of naive CD4+ T cells sorted from blood. Documented subset: CD45RA+ positively selected. The chain links TRBV5-1 to TRBJ1-4, with D tentatively TRBD1 (6 bases). The CDR3 coding sequence is TGCGCCAGCAGCTTGGGAACAGGGAGGGAAAAACTGTTTTTT. Translation: CASSLGTGREKLFF.